The 27 T cell receptor beta chains given below trace back to one sample, sequenced in a study of T cells in localized non-small cell lung cancer. Method: immunoSEQ multiplex PCR; TCRdb's copy keeps in-frame clones and lacks some. The top ten hold around 2.1% of the sample, which has about 35,000 clones, about nine tenths seen once. Material: peripheral blood, obtained before any cancer treatment. These receptors all stem from a female donor at least 60 years old with stage I lung adenocarcinoma.

The V call is TRBV6-1, the J call TRBJ2-1, with TRBD1 as a possible D gene (6 bases). The V gene's germline CDR1 is MNHNS and CDR2 SASEGT. This CDR3 region has 14 residues. V lost 6 bases, J lost 6 bases, and 15 bases lay in between. CDR3 in amino acids: CASRLSRQVNEQFF. CDR3 DNA: TGTGCCAGCAGACTGAGTCGACAGGTCAATGAGCAGTTCTTC.

The rearrangement uses TRBV21-1 and TRBJ2-7; TRBD1 was called by the table and not checked on the DNA. TRBV21-1 is flagged as a pseudogene. The CDR3 runs to 18 residues. Written as DNA, the CDR3 is TGTGCCAGCAGCAACGGGAGCTCCGGGACAGAGAGCTCCTACGAGCAGTACTTC. This encodes CASSNGSSGTESSYEQYF.

The rearrangement links TRBV5-5 to TRBJ2-7; no reliable D call. The germline gives CDR1 SGHKS, CDR2 YYEKEE (reference sequence). V lost 0 bases to trimming and J lost 6 bases, with 7 bases between them. The CDR3 spans 12 residues. CDR3 sequence (DNA): TGTGCCAGCAGCTTGGCCCATGGCGAGCAGTACTTC. It codes for CASSLAHGEQYF.

V usage is TRBV5-5 and J usage is TRBJ1-1; TRBD1 matches at 9 bases. The V gene's germline CDR1 is SGHKS and CDR2 YYEKEE (reference sequence). The CDR3 has 17 amino acids. V shed 4 bases, J shed 0 bases, and the junction held 10 bases outside the gene matches. The CDR3 spells CASSVGQGLAMNTEAFF. The CDR3, as DNA: TGTGCCAGCAGCGTCGGACAGGGGCTCGCTATGAACACTGAAGCTTTCTTT.

The rearrangement links TRBV5-5 to TRBJ1-1; D is unclear. V lost 0 bases to trimming and J lost 1 base, with 4 bases between them. The germline gives CDR1 SGHKS, CDR2 YYEKEE (reference sequence). The CDR3 extends over 13 amino acids. The DNA for the CDR3 is TGTGCCAGCAGCTTGGCCTCGAACACTGAAGCTTTCTTT. It specifies CASSLASNTEAFF.

This clone was seen a single time. This chain uses TRBV7-9 with TRBJ2-3, with D unresolved. This CDR3 contains 13 residues. CDR1 SEHNR and CDR2 FQNEAQ come from the germline V gene (reference sequence). V gave up 6 bases and J gave up 0 bases, with 7 bases separating them. CDR3 sequence (DNA): TGTGCCAGCAGACGAACTAGCACAGATACGCAGTATTTT. This translates into CASRRTSTDTQYF. The complete variable domain, with remaining parts taken from reference TRBV7-9 and TRBJ2-3, reads DTGVSQNPRHKITKRGQNVTFRCDPISEHNRLYWYRQTLGQGPEFLTYFQNEAQLEKSRLLSDRFSAERPKGSFSTLEIQRTEQGDSAMYLCASRRTSTDTQYFGPGTRLTVL.

This clone was detected only once. The chain joins TRBV30 to TRBJ1-5, with D possibly matching TRBD1 (5 bases). The CDR3 length is 15 residues. The ends were cut back, 1 base at V and 0 bases at J, with 10 bases in the middle. The germline V gene encodes CDR1 GTSNPN and CDR2 SVGIG (reference sequence). Here the CDR3 reads CAWSEGAYSNQPQHF. The CDR3 DNA follows: TGTGCCTGGAGTGAAGGGGCATATAGCAATCAGCCCCAGCATTTT.

A few counts support this clone. The V call is TRBV25-1, the J call TRBJ1-3; D unresolved. This CDR3 contains 15 residues. Trimming pared 6 bases from V and 0 bases from J, leaving 12 bases between. Germline values: CDR1 MGHDK, CDR2 SYGVNS. Written as DNA, the CDR3 is TGTGCCAGCAGGCCCGCGGGGTCCTCTGGAAACACCATATATTTT. Translation gives CASRPAGSSGNTIYF.

The gene calls are TRBV5-1 and TRBJ2-5; 11 bases map to TRBD1. The CDR3 consists of 16 residues. After removal of 0 bases from V and 4 bases from J, the junction contained 5 bases not matched to a gene. CDR1 and CDR2 (germline): SGHRS, YFSETQ. CDR3 loop: CASSLGGQGARETQYF. As DNA, the CDR3 is TGCGCCAGCAGCTTGGGCGGACAGGGGGCGCGAGAGACCCAGTACTTC. The complete variable domain, with remaining parts taken from reference TRBV5-1 and TRBJ2-5, reads KAGVTQTPRYLIKTRGQQVTLSCSPISGHRSVSWYQQTPGQGLQFLFEYFSETQRNKGNFPGRFSGRQFSNSRSEMNVSTLELGDSALYLCASSLGGQGARETQYFGPGTRLLVL.

The chain couples TRBV9 to TRBJ2-7, with 10 bases identical to TRBD1. Losses at the gene ends were 0 bases for V and 2 bases for J; bases not matched to a gene: 2. This CDR3 is 15 amino acids long. Germline values: CDR1 SGDLS, CDR2 YYNGEE. The CDR3 nucleotides read TGTGCCAGCAGCGTAGGGACAGGGGGGACCTACGAGCAGTACTTC. Protein product: CASSVGTGGTYEQYF.

The chain joins TRBV5-1 to TRBJ2-7; possibly TRBD2 for D (6 bases). V was cut by 0 bases and J by 7 bases, with 14 bases left in between. Germline CDR1 is SGHRS and CDR2 is YFSETQ. The CDR3 spans 14 residues. CDR3 sequence (DNA): TGCGCCAGCAGCTTGGATTCGCGGGGCGGAGAGCAGTACTTC. Its translation: CASSLDSRGGEQYF.

V gene TRBV7-8 combines with J gene TRBJ1-4; 9 bases are a match to TRBD1. Germline CDR1 SGHVS, CDR2 FQNEAQ. The CDR3 loop spans 13 amino acids. The J segment lost 8 bases and the V segment lost 5 bases, leaving 3 bases of the junction unmatched. The CDR3 DNA reads TGTGCCAGCAGCGCCGACAGGGGGGAAAAACTGTTTTTT. Protein: CASSADRGEKLFF.

The sample holds one count of this clone. V gene TRBV29-1 combines with J gene TRBJ1-5, with D unresolved. This CDR3 spans 16 amino acids. Trimming removed 4 bases at V and 2 bases at J, with 18 bases between. Germline V gene sequence: CDR1 SQVTM, CDR2 ANQGSEA. CDR3 in amino acids: CSVVVTDAQGNQPQHF. The DNA for the CDR3 is TGCAGCGTTGTGGTTACCGACGCCCAAGGCAATCAGCCCCAGCATTTT. Full variable domain (outside the CDR3, taken from reference TRBV29-1 and TRBJ1-5): SAVISQKPSRDICQRGTSLTIQCQVDSQVTMMFWYRQQPGQSLTLIATANQGSEATYESGFVIDKFPISRPNLTFSTLTVSNMSPEDSSIYLCSVVVTDAQGNQPQHFGDGTRLSIL.

This chain connects TRBV9 to TRBJ2-7; TRBD2 matches 12 bases. This CDR3 region has 16 residues. V trimming: 3 bases; J trimming: 6 bases; junction bases outside the gene matches: 10. Looked up from germline, CDR1 is SGDLS and CDR2 is YYNGEE. The CDR3 here is CASSAHRLAGAPEQYF. CDR3 nucleotides: TGTGCCAGCAGCGCACATAGACTAGCGGGGGCCCCCGAGCAGTACTTC.

The J gene is TRBJ2-7, the V gene TRBV6-5, with 8 bases identical to TRBD1. Germline CDR1 and CDR2: MNHEY and SVGAGI. Unmatched junction bases numbered 8, after V lost 1 base and J lost 3 bases. The CDR3 spans 16 residues. CDR3 in amino acids: CASSYWVGGQVYEQYF. The CDR3 region has the DNA TGTGCCAGCAGTTACTGGGTCGGGGGACAGGTCTACGAGCAGTACTTC.

The rearrangement joins TRBV12-5 to TRBJ2-7; D tentatively fits TRBD1 or TRBD2 (6 bases each). The V end was cut by 5 bases, the J end by 6 bases, with 17 bases between. Germline CDR1 is LGHNT and CDR2 is FRNRAP. The CDR3 contains 14 residues. The CDR3 nucleotides read TGTGCTAGTGGTCCGCACAGGGAGGACGGCGAGCAGTACTTC. Translated, it gives CASGPHREDGEQYF.

This chain connects TRBV13 to TRBJ2-1, with TRBD1 matching 9 bases. Germline-derived CDR1 and CDR2 are PRHDT and FYEKMQ (reference sequence). The CDR3 contains 16 residues. The J segment lost 7 bases and the V segment lost 5 bases, leaving 12 bases of the junction unmatched. The CDR3 reads CASSRGRDRAFNEQFF. The DNA of the CDR3 is TGTGCCAGCAGCCGAGGCCGGGACAGGGCCTTTAATGAGCAGTTCTTC.

Only one count was recorded for this clone. The chain links TRBV7-8 to TRBJ2-1, with unresolved D. The V and J ends lost 3 bases and 9 bases respectively, with 12 bases between them. Germline lookup yields CDR1 SGHVS and CDR2 FQNEAQ. The CDR3 runs to 13 residues. Here the CDR3 reads CASSFSLATEQFF. The CDR3, as DNA: TGTGCCAGCAGCTTCTCCTTAGCCACTGAGCAGTTCTTC.

The chain recombines TRBV15 with TRBJ2-1, with 7 bases fitting TRBD2. The CDR3 has 13 amino acids. V lost 5 bases, J lost 8 bases, and 6 bases stayed unmatched. CDR1 LNHNV and CDR2 YYDKDF come from the germline V gene (reference sequence). The CDR3 here is CATSLGGVHEQFF. The CDR3, as DNA: TGTGCCACCAGCCTGGGGGGGGTGCATGAGCAGTTCTTC.

This chain joins TRBV11-3 and TRBJ2-3, with 9 nucleotides matching TRBD2. The germline V gene has CDR1 SGHNT and CDR2 YENEEA. The CDR3 has 15 amino acids. Trimming cost V 5 bases and J 3 bases; bases outside gene matches: 6. The CDR3 DNA reads as TGTGCCAGCAGCCTACCGGGACTAGCAACAGATACGCAGTATTTT. Translating it yields CASSLPGLATDTQYF.

This chain joins TRBV7-2 and TRBJ2-1, with TRBD1 as a possible D gene (6 bases). The CDR3 length is 17 residues. Germline CDR1 is SGHTA and CDR2 is FQGNSA. V was cut by 2 bases and J by 5 bases, with 19 bases left in between. The CDR3 reads CASSLRESGVPNNEQFF. The CDR3 DNA sequence: TGTGCCAGCAGCTTAAGAGAATCAGGGGTCCCCAACAATGAGCAGTTCTTC.

V gene TRBV27 combines with J gene TRBJ1-4; TRBD1 agrees at 7 bases. Trimming cost V 1 base and J 7 bases; bases outside gene matches: 6. The CDR3 totals 15 residues. Germline V gene lookup returns CDR1 MNHEY and CDR2 SMNVEV (reference sequence). CDR3 sequence (DNA): TGTGCCAGCAGTTTATATCAGGGGGGCAGTGAAAAACTGTTTTTT. The encoded protein is CASSLYQGGSEKLFF.

This chain connects TRBV4-1 to TRBJ1-2; TRBD1 aligns across 7 bases. This CDR3 contains 17 residues. CDR1 and CDR2 (germline): MGHRA, YSYEKL. V gave up 4 bases and J gave up 2 bases; unmatched junction bases: 13. In DNA form, the CDR3 reads TGCGCCAGCAGCCGTGACAGGGCAGAACGTCTCAACTATGGCTACACCTTC. The encoded protein is CASSRDRAERLNYGYTF.

This chain joins TRBV29-1 and TRBJ1-1, with 7 bases fitting TRBD1. Trimming at V came to 3 bases and at J to 1 base, leaving 5 bases not matched to a gene. CDR3 size: 14 residues. CDR1 and CDR2 from the germline V gene are SQVTM and ANQGSEA. The DNA of the CDR3 is TGCAGCGTTGACCGGACAGGCCGGAACACTGAAGCTTTCTTT. Protein: CSVDRTGRNTEAFF. The full variable domain, its missing parts supplied by reference TRBV29-1 and TRBJ1-1, is SAVISQKPSRDICQRGTSLTIQCQVDSQVTMMFWYRQQPGQSLTLIATANQGSEATYESGFVIDKFPISRPNLTFSTLTVSNMSPEDSSIYLCSVDRTGRNTEAFFGQGTRLTVV.

The chain carries TRBV2 and TRBJ1-4, with TRBD1 matching over 7 bases. The length of the CDR3 is 14 residues. The germline V gene has CDR1 SNHLY and CDR2 FYNNEI. The trim removed 6 bases at V and 1 base at J, leaving 2 bases unmatched. The CDR3, as DNA: TGTGCCAGCAGGAGGGACAGAACTAATGAAAAACTGTTTTTT. Translation gives CASRRDRTNEKLFF.

The chain combines TRBV6-1 with TRBJ2-5, with 7 bases lining up with TRBD2. Germline V CDR1 and CDR2: MNHNS, SASEGT. The CDR3 consists of 16 residues. The J segment lost 1 base and the V segment lost 0 bases, leaving 5 bases of the junction unmatched. CDR3 DNA sequence: TGTGCCAGCAGTGAAGCGCTTGGCGGGGGCCAAGAGACCCAGTACTTC. Encoded protein: CASSEALGGGQETQYF.

The gene calls are TRBV7-6 and TRBJ2-5; 9 bases line up with TRBD1. The trim removed 4 bases at V and 5 bases at J, leaving 5 bases unmatched. The CDR3 is 14 residues long. Germline-derived CDR1 and CDR2 are SGHVS and FNYEAQ. CDR3 residues: CASSYRGRPETQYF. The DNA for the CDR3 is TGTGCCAGCAGCTACAGGGGGCGCCCCGAGACCCAGTACTTC.